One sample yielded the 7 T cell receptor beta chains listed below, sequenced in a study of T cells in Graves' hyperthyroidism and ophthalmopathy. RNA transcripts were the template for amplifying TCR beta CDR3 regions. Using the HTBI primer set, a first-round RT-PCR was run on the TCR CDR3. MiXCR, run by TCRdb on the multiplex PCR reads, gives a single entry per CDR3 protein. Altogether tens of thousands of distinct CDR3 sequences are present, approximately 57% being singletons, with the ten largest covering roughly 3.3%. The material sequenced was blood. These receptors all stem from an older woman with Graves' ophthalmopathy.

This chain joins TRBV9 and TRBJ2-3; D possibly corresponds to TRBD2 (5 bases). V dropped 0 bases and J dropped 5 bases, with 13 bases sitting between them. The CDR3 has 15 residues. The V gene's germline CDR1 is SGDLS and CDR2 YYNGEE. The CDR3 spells CASSVARVREDTQYF. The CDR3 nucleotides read TGTGCCAGCAGCGTAGCGAGGGTACGCGAAGATACGCAGTATTTT.

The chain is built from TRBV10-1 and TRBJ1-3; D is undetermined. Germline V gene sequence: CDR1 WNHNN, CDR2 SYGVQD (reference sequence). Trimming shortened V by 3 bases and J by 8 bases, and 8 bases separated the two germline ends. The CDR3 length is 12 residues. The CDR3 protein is CASSERGYTIYF. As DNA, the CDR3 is TGCGCCAGCAGTGAAAGAGGATACACCATATATTTT.

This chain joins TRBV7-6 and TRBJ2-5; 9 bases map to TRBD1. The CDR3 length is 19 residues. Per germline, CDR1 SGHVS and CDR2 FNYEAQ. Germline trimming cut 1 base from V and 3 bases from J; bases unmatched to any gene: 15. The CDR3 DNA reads TGTGCCAGCAGCTTAGGGACAGGGGTTTATCAGGGAAAGGAAGAGACCCAGTACTTC. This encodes CASSLGTGVYQGKEETQYF.

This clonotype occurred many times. CDR3 in DNA: TGTGCCAGCAGCTCTCTTGGTGTGCCCCAGCATTTT. It is translated as CASSSLGVPQHF. The V call is TRBV6-1, the J call TRBJ1-5; D remains ambiguous. Trimming took off 6 bases at V and 9 bases at J, with 12 bases between the two ends. Germline V lookup: CDR1 MNHNS, CDR2 SASEGT. This CDR3 is 12 amino acids long.

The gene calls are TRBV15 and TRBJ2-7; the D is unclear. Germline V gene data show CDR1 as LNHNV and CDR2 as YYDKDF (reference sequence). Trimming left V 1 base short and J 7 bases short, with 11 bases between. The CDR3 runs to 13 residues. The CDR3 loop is CATSRGLNGEQYF. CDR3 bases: TGTGCCACCAGCAGAGGACTTAACGGGGAGCAGTACTTC.

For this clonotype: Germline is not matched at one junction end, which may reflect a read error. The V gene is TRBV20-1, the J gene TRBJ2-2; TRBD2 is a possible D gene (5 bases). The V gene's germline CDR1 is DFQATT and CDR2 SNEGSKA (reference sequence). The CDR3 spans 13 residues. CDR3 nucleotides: TGCAGTGCTAGGGGCGGAAGCACCGGGGAGCCGTTTTTT. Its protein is CSARGGSTGEPFF.

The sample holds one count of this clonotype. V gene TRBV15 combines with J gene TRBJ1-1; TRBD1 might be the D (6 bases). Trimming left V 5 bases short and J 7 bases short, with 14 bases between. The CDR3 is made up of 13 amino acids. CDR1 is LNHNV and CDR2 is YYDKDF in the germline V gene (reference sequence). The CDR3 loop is CATSGGEGSEAFF. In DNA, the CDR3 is TGTGCCACCAGCGGGGGCGAGGGGAGTGAAGCTTTCTTT. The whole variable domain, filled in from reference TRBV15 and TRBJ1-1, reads DAMVIQNPRYQVTQFGKPVTLSCSQTLNHNVMYWYQQKSSQAPKLLFHYYDKDFNNEADTPDNFQSRRPNTSFCFLDIRSPGLGDTAMYLCATSGGEGSEAFFGQGTRLTVV.